This T cell receptor beta chain is drawn from a study of beta chain features in type 1 diabetes. Notes on the study in general: The study found fewer insertions and more deletions at VDJ junctions in type 1 diabetes patients. Among all four CD4+ subsets, Type 1 diabetes patients had TCRB CDR3s that were moderately but significantly shorter.

Every bit of the isolated RNA underwent reverse transcription, so sequencing read expressed TCRB transcripts. Generated by immunoSEQ multiplex PCR, the TCRdb table keeps only in-frame clones and is missing some. The sample records under 250,000 clones, 25% to 30% being singletons. V lost 3 bases and J 3 bases, leaving 9 bases between the germline ends. CDR3 size: 12 residues. CDR1 and CDR2 from the germline V gene are SQVTM and ANQGSEA. Comments on this clone: The antigen is undetermined.

J is TRBJ2-7 and V is TRBV29-1, with D perhaps TRBD1 (6 bases). This receptor was obtained from a man in his thirties or forties in good health. The sequenced material came from central memory CD4+ T cells from blood. The CDR3 sequence: CSVEDSFYEQYF. The CDR3 DNA reads as TGCAGCGTTGAGGACAGCTTCTACGAGCAGTACTTC.